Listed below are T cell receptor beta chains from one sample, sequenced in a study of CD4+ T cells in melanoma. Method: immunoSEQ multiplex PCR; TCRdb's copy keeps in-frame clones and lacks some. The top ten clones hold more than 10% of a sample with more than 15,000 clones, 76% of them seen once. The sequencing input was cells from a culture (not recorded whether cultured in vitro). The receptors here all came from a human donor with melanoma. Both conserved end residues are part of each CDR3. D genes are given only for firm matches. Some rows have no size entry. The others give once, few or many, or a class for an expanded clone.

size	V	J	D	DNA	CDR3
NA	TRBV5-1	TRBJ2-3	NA	TGCGCCAGCAGCTTGGCTCCCTTCGGCACAGATACGCAGTATTTT	CASSLAPFGTDTQYF
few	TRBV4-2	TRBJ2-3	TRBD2	TGTGCCAGCAGCCAAGTCTTAGCGGGGGGGCCAGATACGCAGTATTTT	CASSQVLAGGPDTQYF
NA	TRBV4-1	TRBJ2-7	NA	TGCGCCAGCAGCCAAGATCAGGGATACGAGCAGTACTTC	CASSQDQGYEQYF
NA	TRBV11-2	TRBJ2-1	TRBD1	TGTGCCAGCAGCCGCCGGGGACAGGGGGCTAATGAGCAGTTCTTC	CASSRRGQGANEQFF
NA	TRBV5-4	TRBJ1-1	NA	TGTGCCAGCAGCTTGCGGACAGTTGAAGCTTTCTTT	CASSLRTVEAFF
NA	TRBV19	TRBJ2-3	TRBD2	TGTGCCAGTAGTAGGAGATTTAGCGGGGGGGGCACAGATACGCAGTATTTT	CASSRRFSGGGTDTQYF
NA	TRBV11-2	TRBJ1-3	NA	TGTGCCAGCAGCTTAGTGCAGGGCTCGGCTGGAAACACCATATATTTT	CASSLVQGSAGNTIYF
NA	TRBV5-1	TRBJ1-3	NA	TGCGCCAGCAGGCCACAGCTGACTGCAGGAAACACCATATATTTT	CASRPQLTAGNTIYF
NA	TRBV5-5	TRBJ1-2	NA	TGTGCCAGCAGCCGAGCGCTGGTTCGAAACTATGGCTACACCTTC	CASSRALVRNYGYTF
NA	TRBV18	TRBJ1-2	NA	TGTGCCAGCTCAAAAAGCTCACAGGCCTATGGCTACACCTTC	CASSKSSQAYGYTF
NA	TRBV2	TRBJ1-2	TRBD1	TGTGCCAGCACCCCGGAAATCGTGGGGACAGGCAATGGCTACACCTTC	CASTPEIVGTGNGYTF
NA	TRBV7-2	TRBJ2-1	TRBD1	TGTGCCAGCAGTTCCGGGACAGGGTTCTACAATGAGCAGTTCTTC	CASSSGTGFYNEQFF
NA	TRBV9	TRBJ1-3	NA	TGTGCCAGCAGCTCGGACAGCCGGGGGGTATCTGGAAACACCATATATTTT	CASSSDSRGVSGNTIYF
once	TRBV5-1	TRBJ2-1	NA	TGCGCCAGCAGCTTGGGAGGGGGGAAGTACAATGAGCAGTTCTTC	CASSLGGGKYNEQFF
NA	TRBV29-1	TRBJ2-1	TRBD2	TGCAGCGTTACCGCGGGGGGATGGTACAATGAGCAGTTCTTC	CSVTAGGWYNEQFF
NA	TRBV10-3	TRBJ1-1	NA	TGTGCCATCAGTTACGCAGGTAACACTGAAGCTTTCTTT	CAISYAGNTEAFF
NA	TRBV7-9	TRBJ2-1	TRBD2	TGTGCCAGCAGGAATTTAGCGGGGGGGCCCTTGAATGAGCAGTTCTTC	CASRNLAGGPLNEQFF
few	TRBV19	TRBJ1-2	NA	TGTGCCAGTAGTATCGGGCAGCCGAGATACTATGGCTACACCTTC	CASSIGQPRYYGYTF
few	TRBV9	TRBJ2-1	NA	TGTGCCAGCAGCGTTAGCGGAAATCCCTACAATGAGCAGTTCTTC	CASSVSGNPYNEQFF
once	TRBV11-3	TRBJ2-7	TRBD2	TGTGCCAGCAGCGCCGGACTAGGCGAGCAGTACTTC	CASSAGLGEQYF
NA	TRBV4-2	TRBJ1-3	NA	TGTGCCAGCAGCCAAGATTGGATGGGGAGCTCTGGAAACACCATATATTTT	CASSQDWMGSSGNTIYF
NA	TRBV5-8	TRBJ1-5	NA	TGTGCCAGCACCCCAGGGACACCCGGTGGGGCCCAGCATTTT	CASTPGTPGGAQHF
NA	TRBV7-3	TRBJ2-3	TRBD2	TGTGCCAGCAGCACCCGAAGGGGAGGGGGCACAGATACGCAGTATTTT	CASSTRRGGGTDTQYF
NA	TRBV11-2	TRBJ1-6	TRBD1	TGTGCCAGCAGCCCCAGACAGGGCTTGACCCTCCACTTT	CASSPRQGLTLHF
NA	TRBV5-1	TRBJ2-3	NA	TGCGCCAGCAGCTTCCGGGGACTCACAGATACGCAGTATTTT	CASSFRGLTDTQYF
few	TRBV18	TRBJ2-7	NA	TGTGCCAGCTCGCGAGGGGCAGGGACCGAGCAGTACTTC	CASSRGAGTEQYF
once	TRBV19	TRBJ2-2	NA	TGTGCCAGCCTGGGACTGTCCCCCCGGGAGCTGTTTTTT	CASLGLSPRELFF
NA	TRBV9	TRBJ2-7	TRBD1	TGTGCCAGCAGCGTAGAAGGGTCCCGGGACAGGGGGCCGTTTGGCGTGTACGAGCAGTACTTC	CASSVEGSRDRGPFGVYEQYF
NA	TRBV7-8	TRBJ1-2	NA	TGTGCCAGCAGCTCGAACAGGGTGGCGGGAACTAACTATGGCTACACCTTC	CASSSNRVAGTNYGYTF
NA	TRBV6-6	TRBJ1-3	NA	TGTGCCAGCAGTTATACGGATCACGGAAACACCATATATTTT	CASSYTDHGNTIYF
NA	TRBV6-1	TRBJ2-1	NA	TGTGCCAGCAGTGAGCAAAAACTAGTGGGCTCCTACAATGAGCAGTTCTTC	CASSEQKLVGSYNEQFF
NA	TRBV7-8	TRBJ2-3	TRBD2	TGTGCCAGCAGCTTAAGGCGGGGGTTCGATACGCAGTATTTT	CASSLRRGFDTQYF
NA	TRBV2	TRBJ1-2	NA	TGTGCCAGCAGCGCCGGGGGCCGCCCAGGCTACACCTTC	CASSAGGRPGYTF
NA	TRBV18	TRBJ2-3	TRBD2	TGTGCCAGCTCAGTTCCTTTTGCGGGGGAAACGACAGATACGCAGTATTTT	CASSVPFAGETTDTQYF
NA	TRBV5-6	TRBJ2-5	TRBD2	TGTGCCAGCAGCTTGGGCGGGAGACAAGAGACCCAGTACTTC	CASSLGGRQETQYF
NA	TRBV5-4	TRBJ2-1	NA	TGTGCCAGCGGGCCAGAGCTGTTATACAATGAGCAGTTCTTC	CASGPELLYNEQFF
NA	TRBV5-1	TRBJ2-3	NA	TGCGCCAGCAGCTTGATAGCGGACACAGATACGCAGTATTTT	CASSLIADTDTQYF
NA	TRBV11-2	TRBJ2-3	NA	TGTGCCAGCAGCTCCCTCAGGCTGGAGCGGGGCACAGATACGCAGTATTTT	CASSSLRLERGTDTQYF
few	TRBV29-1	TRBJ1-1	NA	TGCAGCGTTGCCCGGGACACTGAAGCTTTCTTT	CSVARDTEAFF
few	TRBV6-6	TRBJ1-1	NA	TGTGCCAGCAGTCTGCAAATCATATACACTGAAGCTTTCTTT	CASSLQIIYTEAFF
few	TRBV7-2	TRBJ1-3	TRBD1	TGTGCCAGCAGCTTATACGCAGGGGGCGCTATCGGCTCTGGAAACACCATATATTTT	CASSLYAGGAIGSGNTIYF
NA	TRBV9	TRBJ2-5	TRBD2	TGTGCCAGCAGCGCCCGAGAGAGCGGGGGAGAGACCCAGTACTTC	CASSARESGGETQYF
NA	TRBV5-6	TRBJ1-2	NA	TGTGCCAGCAGCTTGGATATGGGTGCAGGGGCTAAGGGCTACACCTTC	CASSLDMGAGAKGYTF
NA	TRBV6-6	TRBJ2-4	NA	TGTGCCAGCAGTTATATGGGCGCTTCCAAAAACATTCAGTACTTC	CASSYMGASKNIQYF
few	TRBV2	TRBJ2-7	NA	TGTGCCAGCAGTGAGGCTTTGAGCAGGGCCCACGAGCAGTACTTC	CASSEALSRAHEQYF
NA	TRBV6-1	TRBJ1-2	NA	TGTGCCAGCGGGGGCATTAACTATGGCTACACCTTC	CASGGINYGYTF
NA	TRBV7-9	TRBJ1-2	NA	TGTGCCAGCAGCTTTTCGTTTCGTTACTATGGCTACACCTTC	CASSFSFRYYGYTF
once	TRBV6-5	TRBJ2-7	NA	TGTGCCAGCAGTTACTCGCGGCGGCCTACCGACGAGCAGTACTTC	CASSYSRRPTDEQYF
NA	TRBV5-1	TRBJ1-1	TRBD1	TGCGCCAGCAGTCGAGGGGGACAGGGGACTGAAGCTTTCTTT	CASSRGGQGTEAFF
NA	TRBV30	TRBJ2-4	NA	TGTGCCTGGGAGATAGAGCACATTCAGTACTTC	CAWEIEHIQYF
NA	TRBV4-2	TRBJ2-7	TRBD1	TGTGCCAGCAGTCGACAGGGCCCAACCTACGAGCAGTACTTC	CASSRQGPTYEQYF
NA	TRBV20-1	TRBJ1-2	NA	TGCAGTGGGGGGGAGCCCTATGGCTACACCTTC	CSGGEPYGYTF